A single T cell receptor (beta chain) is shown here with its context. The target antigen is unknown. This entry belongs to a study of molecular identifiers for immune sequencing clone quantification. Points from the study as a whole: Clones exceeding 20 RNA copies carried over 98% of effector molecules but under 1% of naive-cell molecules.

V lost 8 bases and J lost 0, with 14 bases in between. This CDR3 comprises 13 residues. Germline V gene sequence: CDR1 SQVTM, CDR2 ANQGSEA. TCRdb used MiXCR to reprocess the PCR reads, holding one entry per CDR3 protein. The sample shows about half a million distinct CDR3 sequences, about a quarter of them seen only once. The chain has TRBV29-1 and TRBJ2-7; D is ambiguous. The sequence was collected from a human donor in good health. Some libraries in this study had Jurkat cell RNA spiked in. The sample comprised naive CD8+ T cells from blood, with Jurkat cell RNA spiked in. Regarding subset: FACS-sorted CD8+CD4-CCR7+CD45RA+ naive T cells. CDR3 in DNA: TGCAGCTCATCCGCTGGACGCTCCTACGAGCAGTACTTC. Encoded protein: CSSSAGRSYEQYF.